Listed below are T cell receptor beta chains from one sample, sequenced in a study of blood T cell repertoires in COVID-19. The data were produced by immunoSEQ multiplex PCR, yet TCRdb's version contains in-frame clones alone and is incomplete. This table holds more than 95,000 clones, 80% found once. The sequenced material came from peripheral blood. These receptors were taken from a human donor in a cohort sampled during active COVID-19. The CDR3 runs from the conserved cysteine through the conserved F or W. A D gene is named only where the DNA matches it firmly. Expanded clones get a size class; other rows say once, few or many, or leave the size out.

-	-	TRBV19	TRBJ1-1	CASSRWTEAFF	TGTGCCAGTAGTCGGTGGACTGAAGCTTTCTTT
TRBD1	-	TRBV28	TRBJ2-2	CASSLLRDRLTGELFF	TGTGCCAGCAGTTTATTACGGGACAGGCTCACCGGGGAGCTGTTTTTT
TRBD2	once	TRBV6-5	TRBJ2-7	CASSYAYTSGTYEQYF	TGTGCCAGCAGTTACGCATACACTAGCGGAACCTACGAGCAGTACTTC
-	-	TRBV19	TRBJ1-1	CASSIETLAFF	TGTGCCAGTAGTATTGAGACTTTGGCTTTCTTT
TRBD2	-	TRBV10-3	TRBJ2-1	CAIRASGGSYNEQFF	TGTGCCATCAGGGCCAGCGGGGGTTCCTACAATGAGCAGTTCTTC
TRBD2	-	TRBV5-5	TRBJ2-1	CASSFYAGDEQFF	TGTGCCAGCAGCTTTTATGCGGGAGATGAGCAGTTCTTC
-	-	TRBV7-3	TRBJ2-3	CASRSSQGSTDTQYF	TGTGCCAGCAGGAGTAGTCAGGGGAGCACAGATACGCAGTATTTT
-	-	TRBV18	TRBJ1-6	CASSPTTGLKDPLHF	TGTGCCAGCTCACCAACAACAGGCTTGAAGGACCCCCTCCACTTT
TRBD1	once	TRBV5-1	TRBJ1-1	CASSPGQGGLGAFF	TGCGCCAGCAGCCCGGGACAGGGGGGCTTGGGAGCTTTCTTT
-	-	TRBV3-1/TRBV3-2	TRBJ2-2	CASHQNTGELFF	TGTGCCAGCCATCAGAACACCGGGGAGCTGTTTTTT
-	-	TRBV5-8	TRBJ1-5	CASSLVFGPSNQPQHF	TGTGCCAGCAGCTTGGTGTTTGGGCCGAGCAATCAGCCCCAGCATTTT
-	-	TRBV28	TRBJ2-7	CASSFEGMGYEQYF	TGTGCCAGCAGTTTCGAGGGAATGGGCTACGAGCAGTACTTC
TRBD1	few	TRBV11-3	TRBJ2-2	CASRLTGGALTGELFF	TGTGCCAGCAGACTCACAGGGGGAGCACTCACCGGGGAGCTGTTTTTT
-	-	TRBV24-1	TRBJ2-1	CATSDSSSYNEQFF	TGTGCCACCAGTGATTCGAGCTCCTACAATGAGCAGTTCTTC
-	-	TRBV10-2	TRBJ2-2	CASSQRDSTLGGELFF	TGCGCCAGCAGCCAACGGGACTCGACACTGGGCGGGGAGCTGTTTTTT
-	few	TRBV5-1	TRBJ2-7	CASSSRDNYEQYF	TGCGCCAGCAGCTCCCGGGACAACTACGAGCAGTACTTC
TRBD1	-	TRBV5-1	TRBJ1-1	CASSTRQGVIEMNTEAFF	TGCGCCAGCAGCACCCGACAGGGGGTAATCGAAATGAACACTGAAGCTTTCTTT
-	-	TRBV7-2	TRBJ1-5	CASSLDRQQPQHF	TGTGCCAGCAGCTTAGACCGACAGCAGCCCCAGCATTTT
TRBD1	-	TRBV5-1	TRBJ2-1	CASSPTGGSYNEQFF	TGCGCCAGCAGCCCAACAGGGGGCTCCTACAATGAGCAGTTCTTC
-	-	TRBV21-1	TRBJ1-6	CASTSQGLNCNSPLHF	TGTGCCAGCACTTCACAGGGGCTAAACTGTAATTCACCCCTCCACTTT
-	-	TRBV12-3/TRBV12-4	TRBJ2-3	CASRQGRADTQYF	TGTGCCAGCAGACAGGGCCGGGCAGATACGCAGTATTTT
-	-	TRBV7-8	TRBJ2-5	CASSATGTRETQYF	TGTGCCAGCAGCGCCACAGGGACCCGAGAGACCCAGTACTTC
-	few	TRBV18	TRBJ1-5	CASSPQGGQPQHF	TGTGCCAGCTCACCACAGGGAGGGCAGCCCCAGCATTTT
-	-	TRBV10-3	TRBJ2-7	CAISDQRREQYF	TGTGCCATCAGTGATCAGCGGCGCGAGCAGTACTTC
TRBD1	-	TRBV29-1	TRBJ2-1	CSVQGAGRSEQFF	TGCAGCGTACAGGGGGCCGGGCGGAGTGAGCAGTTCTTC
TRBD1	-	TRBV5-1	TRBJ1-1	CASSPGQGGTEAFF	TGCGCCAGCAGCCCGGGACAGGGAGGCACTGAAGCTTTCTTT
-	once	TRBV6-1	TRBJ1-2	CASSEPPERYGYTF	TGTGCCAGCAGTGAACCCCCAGAAAGATATGGCTACACCTTC
TRBD1	-	TRBV18	TRBJ2-3	CASSTQGVTDTQYF	TGTGCCAGCTCAACCCAGGGGGTCACAGATACGCAGTATTTT
-	-	TRBV11-2	TRBJ2-7	CASSMTSYEQYF	TGTGCCAGCAGCATGACTAGTTACGAGCAGTACTTC
TRBD1	-	TRBV10-1	TRBJ1-5	CASSAPGQVGNQPQHF	TGCGCCAGCAGCGCCCCTGGACAGGTGGGCAATCAGCCCCAGCATTTT
TRBD1	-	TRBV6-1	TRBJ1-3	CASSEGRGNTIYF	TGTGCCAGCAGTGAAGGCAGGGGGAACACCATATATTTT
TRBD2	-	TRBV7-2	TRBJ2-1	CASSSPGLAGNEQFF	TGTGCCAGCAGCTCACCGGGACTAGCGGGCAATGAGCAGTTCTTC
TRBD1	-	TRBV11-2	TRBJ2-5	CASSLPSAGTGTETQYF	TGTGCCAGCAGCTTACCCTCTGCCGGGACAGGGACAGAGACCCAGTACTTC
-	few	TRBV12-3/TRBV12-4	TRBJ1-5	CASSLTVNQPQHF	TGTGCCAGCAGTTTAACAGTTAATCAGCCCCAGCATTTT
-	-	TRBV11-2	TRBJ2-7	CASSLAQHYEQYF	TGTGCCAGCAGCTTAGCACAGCACTACGAGCAGTACTTC
TRBD1	-	TRBV27	TRBJ2-7	CASGWDRGSEQYF	TGTGCCAGCGGTTGGGACAGGGGGAGCGAGCAGTACTTC
-	-	TRBV6-1	TRBJ2-7	CASSYQGDEQYF	TGTGCCAGCAGTTATCAGGGCGACGAGCAGTACTTC
TRBD2	once	TRBV7-2	TRBJ2-5	CASSLASGRARETQYF	TGTGCCAGCAGCTTAGCCAGCGGGAGGGCCCGGGAGACCCAGTACTTC
TRBD1	few	TRBV27	TRBJ2-3	CASRGQGTDTQYF	TGTGCCAGCAGGGGACAGGGCACAGATACGCAGTATTTT
-	-	TRBV19	TRBJ2-3	CASSIRGAGDTDTQYF	TGTGCCAGTAGTATCAGAGGGGCAGGGGACACAGATACGCAGTATTTT
TRBD2	-	TRBV29-1	TRBJ2-7	CSVSAGVSSYEQYF	TGCAGCGTTTCCGCGGGGGTAAGCTCCTACGAGCAGTACTTC
-	-	TRBV7-3	TRBJ2-1	CASSLESSYNEQFF	TGTGCCAGCAGCTTAGAGAGCTCCTACAATGAGCAGTTCTTC
-	once	TRBV7-2	TRBJ2-3	CASSLFGPTDTQYF	TGTGCCAGCAGCTTATTCGGTCCCACAGATACGCAGTATTTT